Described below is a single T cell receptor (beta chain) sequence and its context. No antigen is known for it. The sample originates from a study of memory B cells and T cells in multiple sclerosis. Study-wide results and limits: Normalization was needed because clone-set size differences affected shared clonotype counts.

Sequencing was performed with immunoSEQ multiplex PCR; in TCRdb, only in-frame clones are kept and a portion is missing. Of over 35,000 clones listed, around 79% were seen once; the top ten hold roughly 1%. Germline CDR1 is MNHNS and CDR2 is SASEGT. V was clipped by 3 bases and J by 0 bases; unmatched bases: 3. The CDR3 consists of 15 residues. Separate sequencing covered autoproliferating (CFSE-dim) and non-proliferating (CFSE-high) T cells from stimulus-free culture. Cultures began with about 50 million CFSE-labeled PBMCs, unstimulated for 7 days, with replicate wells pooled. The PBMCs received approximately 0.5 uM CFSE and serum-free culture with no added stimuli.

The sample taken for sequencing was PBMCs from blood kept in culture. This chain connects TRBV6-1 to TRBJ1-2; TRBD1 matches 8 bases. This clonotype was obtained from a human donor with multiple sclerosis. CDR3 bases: TGTGCCAGCAGTGATCCGGGACAGGCTAACTATGGCTACACCTTC. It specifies CASSDPGQANYGYTF.